This T cell receptor (beta chain) is drawn from a study of T cell responses to AZD1222 COVID-19 vaccine. Trimming at V came to 0 bases and at J to 3 bases, leaving 2 bases not matched to a gene. The germline gives CDR1 PRHDT, CDR2 FYEKMQ (reference sequence). This CDR3 is 15 amino acids long. Comment on this clone: Its antigen is still unknown.

Data came from immunoSEQ multiplex PCR; TCRdb stores just in-frame clones and leaves some out. The data show more than 140,000 clones, 88% seen once. Overall study results and limits: When two AZD1222 doses had been given, Spike-specific TCR breadth and depth rose.

The TCR sequence derives from an adult in good health. The rearrangement links TRBV13 to TRBJ1-5, with 7 bases aligning to TRBD1. Sequencing used peripheral blood, obtained on day 0 of MenACWY control vaccination. The CDR3 sequence is CASSLGGTVNQPQHF. CDR3 DNA sequence: TGTGCCAGCAGCTTAGGAGGGACAGTCAATCAGCCCCAGCATTTT.